This entry lists 29 T cell receptor beta chains sequenced from one sample in a study of neurological immune-mediated disorders. TCRdb passed the 5' RACE reads through MiXCR, listing each CDR3 protein once. The table lists around 50,000 distinct CDR3 sequences, 3% to 4.5% of them singletons. The material sequenced was PBMCs. The receptors shown here come from a woman under 40 with multiple sclerosis.

Details on this clonotype: The junction shows a germline mismatch at one end, possibly a read error. The chain couples TRBV20-1 to TRBJ1-5; D gene unclear. Germline V CDR1 and CDR2: DFQATT, SNEGSKA (reference sequence). The CDR3 length is 13 residues. CDR3 sequence (DNA): TGCAGTGCTAATCGCGGGGTGGGTCAGCCCCAGAATTTT. This codes for CSANRGVGQPQNF.

This clonotype was seen at least ten times. The gene calls are TRBV15 and TRBJ2-7; 7 bases line up with TRBD2. J lost 3 bases, V lost 1 base, and 6 bases had no gene match. Germline V CDR1 and CDR2: LNHNV, YYDKDF (reference sequence). CDR3 length: 15 residues. CDR3 bases: TGTGCCACCAGCAGAGCGGTGGTAGCGGGCTACGAGCAGTACTTC. Its translation: CATSRAVVAGYEQYF.

For this clonotype: One end of the junction is discordant with germline, which a read error may explain. The chain couples TRBV12-3 or TRBV12-4 to TRBJ1-5; TRBD1 matches at 7 bases. The CDR3 has 14 amino acids. CDR3 sequence: CASSKQGYNQPQNF. As DNA, the CDR3 is TGTGCCAGCAGTAAACAGGGGTACAATCAGCCCCAGAATTTT.

This clonotype has ten or more counts. The chain carries TRBV7-9 and TRBJ1-6; TRBD1 agrees at 8 bases. The germline V gene encodes CDR1 SEHNR and CDR2 FQNEAQ (reference sequence). The ends lost 5 bases at V and 11 bases at J; junction bases unmatched: 8. The CDR3 is 14 residues long. In nucleotides, the CDR3 is TGTGCCAGCAGCCTCGGACAGGGAAGGCCACCCCTCCACTTT. The encoded protein is CASSLGQGRPPLHF.

This clonotype appeared many times. V is TRBV20-1 and J is TRBJ2-3; unclear D gene. Germline-derived CDR1 and CDR2 are DFQATT and SNEGSKA (reference sequence). V was pared by 0 bases and J by 13 bases, with 11 bases between. CDR3 length: 11 residues. The CDR3 DNA is TGCAGTGCTAGAGAACTAAAAGAGGAGTATTTT. Protein sequence: CSARELKEEYF.

This clonotype was counted at least ten times. The rearrangement joins TRBV6-5 to TRBJ1-4; 7 bases agree with TRBD1. Looked up from germline, CDR1 is MNHEY and CDR2 is SVGAGI. This CDR3 has 16 residues. With V trimmed by 8 bases and J by 0 bases, 9 bases remained unmatched. The CDR3 reads CASRDRVVATNEKLFF. DNA for the CDR3: TGTGCCAGCCGCGACAGGGTAGTTGCAACTAATGAAAAACTGTTTTTT.

This clonotype was detected many times. The chain uses TRBV5-6 and TRBJ2-5; TRBD1 might be the D (6 bases). Looked up from germline, CDR1 is SGHDT and CDR2 is YYEEEE. V shed 0 bases and J shed 8 bases, with 11 bases lying between them. The CDR3 loop spans 13 amino acids. The CDR3 DNA sequence: TGTGCCAGCAGCTTGGACAGGGCGGGCACCCAGTACTTC. It translates to CASSLDRAGTQYF.

This clonotype has just a few counts. Sequence at one end of the junction differs from germline and may be a read error. The rearrangement uses TRBV6-5 and TRBJ1-5; D unclear. Germline lookup yields CDR1 MNHEY and CDR2 SVGAGI. CDR3 size: 14 residues. For the CDR3, the DNA is TGTGCCAGCAGTCAGACTCTCTCTGTTCAGCCCCAGAATTTT. Its protein is CASSQTLSVQPQNF.

This clonotype was seen many times. The chain uses TRBV5-1 and TRBJ2-2; D uncertain. The CDR3 extends over 13 amino acids. V was shortened by 4 bases and J by 4 bases, with 8 bases between the two germline ends. The germline gives CDR1 SGHRS, CDR2 YFSETQ. The chain's CDR3 is CASSLRTTGELFF. DNA of the CDR3: TGCGCCAGCAGCCTCCGGACCACCGGGGAGCTGTTTTTT.

There are many counts of this clonotype. V and J are TRBV5-1 and TRBJ2-3, with a possible D match to TRBD2 (6 bases). The CDR3 spans 14 residues. Germline lookup yields CDR1 SGHRS and CDR2 YFSETQ. Trimming pared 0 bases from V and 6 bases from J, leaving 11 bases between. The CDR3 DNA follows: TGCGCCAGCAGCTTGGCGGGGGTCGCGGATACGCAGTATTTT. The encoded protein is CASSLAGVADTQYF.

Of note for this clonotype: This may come from a read error, since a much larger clone is one base off. The chain has TRBV28 and TRBJ1-6; D is unclear. CDR3 length equals 12 residues. CDR1 MDHEN and CDR2 SYDVKM come from the germline V gene. V dropped 6 bases and J dropped 12 bases, with 12 bases sitting between them. The CDR3 DNA reads as TGTGCCAGCAGGGTTTCCATTCGACCCCTCCACTTT. Amino acids: CASRVSIRPLHF.

This clonotype was found many times. The chain has TRBV29-1 and TRBJ2-7, with 8 bases that match TRBD1. Losses at the gene ends were 7 bases for V and 3 bases for J; bases not matched to a gene: 14. The germline gives CDR1 SQVTM, CDR2 ANQGSEA. This CDR3 has 15 residues. The CDR3, as DNA: TGCAGCGACCCCCCCTCGGGGACAGGCGTCTACGAGCAGTACTTC. Protein sequence: CSDPPSGTGVYEQYF.

This clonotype came up many times. The chain uses TRBV2 and TRBJ2-1, with TRBD2 matching over 8 bases. J was trimmed by 1 base and V by 5 bases; bases with no gene match: 4. Germline V gene sequence: CDR1 SNHLY, CDR2 FYNNEI. This CDR3 contains 15 residues. CDR3 amino acids: CASSPSSGSYNEQFF. CDR3 DNA: TGTGCCAGCAGTCCTTCTAGCGGGTCCTACAATGAGCAGTTCTTC. Full variable domain (remainder filled in from reference TRBV2 and TRBJ2-1): EPEVTQTPSHQVTQMGQEVILRCVPISNHLYFYWYRQILGQKVEFLVSFYNNEISEKSEIFDDQFSVERPDGSNFTLKIRSTKLEDSAMYFCASSPSSGSYNEQFFGPGTRLTVL.

This clonotype was detected many times. J is TRBJ2-1 and V is TRBV29-1; 9 positions match TRBD1. Trimming removed 7 bases from V and 6 bases from J; junction bases left unmatched: 10. The germline gives CDR1 SQVTM, CDR2 ANQGSEA. This CDR3 is built from 14 residues. The CDR3 here is CSGATGTGINEQFF. In nucleotides, the CDR3 is TGCAGCGGGGCGACGGGGACAGGGATCAATGAGCAGTTCTTC.

This clonotype showed up many times. This chain joins TRBV7-2 and TRBJ2-7, with no clear D. V was clipped by 0 bases and J by 6 bases, with 9 bases between them. Germline assignment: CDR1 SGHTA and CDR2 FQGNSA. The CDR3 contains 13 residues. In nucleotides, the CDR3 is TGTGCCAGCAGCTTAGCGTCCCTCGCCGAGCAGTACTTC. Protein sequence: CASSLASLAEQYF.

This chain connects TRBV4-1 to TRBJ2-7; no clear D. The length of the CDR3 is 14 residues. CDR1 is MGHRA and CDR2 is YSYEKL in the germline V gene. Trimming removed 1 base from V and 2 bases from J, with 9 bases in between. The CDR3 DNA is TGCGCCAGCAGCCAAGGGGATGAAGCCTACGAGCAGTACTTC. Its protein product is CASSQGDEAYEQYF.

In its sample, this clonotype was seen many times. V is TRBV6-2 or TRBV6-3 and J is TRBJ2-1; D unresolved. The CDR3 is 12 amino acids. Deletions cut 6 bases from V and 3 bases from J, with 6 bases between. Germline V gives CDR1 MNHEY, CDR2 SVGEGT. CDR3 in amino acids: CASRGFYNEQFF. The DNA for the CDR3 is TGTGCCAGCAGGGGGTTCTACAATGAGCAGTTCTTC.

A remark on this clonotype: A much larger clone differs from this one at a single base, so this may be a read error. The chain is built from TRBV5-1 and TRBJ2-7; no clear D gene. Germline CDR1 and CDR2: SGHRS and YFSETQ. The CDR3 is made up of 13 amino acids. The V end was cut by 0 bases, the J end by 4 bases, with 8 bases between. The CDR3 DNA reads as TGCGCCAGCAGCTTGGGAAAGATATACGAGCAGTACTTC. It yields the protein CASSLGKIYEQYF.

This clonotype was recorded at least ten times. The chain joins TRBV20-1 to TRBJ2-2; 7 bases map to TRBD2. The junction had 7 bases not matched to a gene; V was cut back by 5 bases and J by 7 bases. The CDR3 covers 13 residues. Germline CDR1 is DFQATT and CDR2 is SNEGSKA (reference sequence). The CDR3 nucleotides read TGCAGTGCTCCCCGGGGAGGGATCGGGGAGCTGTTTTTT. It translates to CSAPRGGIGELFF.

In its sample, this clonotype was seen many times. This chain links TRBV20-1 with TRBJ1-6; D is undetermined. The CDR3 runs to 14 residues. With 6 bases removed from V and 8 bases from J, the gap between germline ends came to 17 bases. CDR1 is DFQATT and CDR2 is SNEGSKA in the germline V gene (reference sequence). In DNA form, the CDR3 reads TGCAGTGCCAGCTCCTCCCAAACCTATTCACCCCTCCACTTT. Translating it yields CSASSSQTYSPLHF.

This clonotype was counted at least ten times. The genes are TRBV12-3 or TRBV12-4 and TRBJ2-6; D is unclear. The CDR3 spans 14 residues. V gave up 8 bases and J gave up 0 bases, with 8 bases separating them. The CDR3 DNA reads as TGTGCCAGCGTAGCTCTCTCTGGGGCCAACGTCCTGACTTTC. This translates into CASVALSGANVLTF.

This clonotype was recorded many times. The V call is TRBV20-1, the J call TRBJ1-2; D gene ambiguous. Looked up from germline, CDR1 is DFQATT and CDR2 is SNEGSKA (reference sequence). The length of the CDR3 is 13 residues. The V and J ends lost 6 bases and 7 bases respectively, with 18 bases between them. The chain's CDR3 is CSAPPRSSGGYTF. CDR3 sequence (DNA): TGCAGTGCCCCTCCCCGGTCCTCCGGTGGCTACACCTTC.

This clonotype was seen a handful of times. Relative to the germline gene, one junction end is altered; a read error may explain this. The chain carries TRBV5-5 and TRBJ2-1; the D is unclear. CDR3 length: 15 amino acids. Germline CDR1 reads SGHKS; CDR2 reads YYEKEE (reference sequence). CDR3 DNA: TGTGCCAACAGCCCTCTCAGACGAGCCACTGATGAGCAGTTCTTC. This translates into CANSPLRRATDEQFF.

The table lists this clonotype with many counts. The V gene is TRBV5-6, the J gene TRBJ1-3; tentative D call: TRBD1 (5 bases). The CDR3 runs to 14 residues. CDR1 SGHDT and CDR2 YYEEEE come from the germline V gene. V lost 4 bases to trimming and J lost 4 bases, with 12 bases between them. CDR3 DNA sequence: TGTGCCAGCAGCCTGGACAAGGCGGGAAACACCATATATTTT. This sequence encodes CASSLDKAGNTIYF.

This clonotype has a count of ten or more. The chain carries TRBV20-1 and TRBJ2-4; 11 bases match TRBD2. CDR3 length: 15 amino acids. CDR1 and CDR2 (germline): DFQATT, SNEGSKA (reference sequence). Trimming cost V 5 bases and J 2 bases; bases outside gene matches: 5. The CDR3 nucleotides read TGCAGTGCTCAGATAGCGGGAGGGTCCAAAAACATTCAGTACTTC. Translation: CSAQIAGGSKNIQYF.

This clonotype was counted at least ten times. This chain links TRBV20-1 with TRBJ1-2; D may be TRBD1 (5 bases). The CDR3 covers 13 residues. With 0 bases removed from V and 5 bases from J, the gap between germline ends came to 10 bases. Germline-derived CDR1 and CDR2 are DFQATT and SNEGSKA (reference sequence). Here the CDR3 DNA reads TGCAGTGCTAGAGAACGGGACGGGTATGGCTACACCTTC. Encoded protein: CSARERDGYGYTF.

The sample holds many counts of this clonotype. V usage is TRBV12-3 or TRBV12-4 and J usage is TRBJ2-1, with 7 bases lining up with TRBD2. This CDR3 comprises 14 residues. With V trimmed by 6 bases and J by 4 bases, 6 bases remained unmatched. The CDR3 loop is CASRERDEYNEQFF. CDR3 coding DNA: TGTGCCAGCAGGGAGCGGGACGAGTACAATGAGCAGTTCTTC.

This clonotype has a count of ten or more. The chain links TRBV5-1 to TRBJ2-1; D possibly corresponds to TRBD1 (5 bases). The CDR3 is made up of 14 amino acids. V was trimmed by 0 bases and J by 3 bases, leaving 7 bases between them. Germline CDR1 is SGHRS and CDR2 is YFSETQ. CDR3 DNA sequence: TGCGCCAGCAGCTTGGGACAGATCTACAATGAGCAGTTCTTC. This codes for CASSLGQIYNEQFF.

This clonotype was observed at least ten times. This chain connects TRBV11-2 to TRBJ2-7; 8 bases match TRBD1. J lost 6 bases, V lost 5 bases, and 6 bases had no gene match. The CDR3 is 13 residues long. Germline values: CDR1 SGHAT, CDR2 FQNNGV. The CDR3 DNA follows: TGTGCCAGCAGCCTGGACAGGGCGGTCGAGCAGTACTTC. Protein product: CASSLDRAVEQYF.